This is a list of T cell receptor beta chains from one sample in a study of blood T cell repertoires in COVID-19. Measured with immunoSEQ multiplex PCR; TCRdb has only the in-frame clones, and not every one. The repertoire includes fewer than 120,000 clones, over 75% of them detected once, and 16% sits in the top ten. Specimen: peripheral blood. These TCRs come from a woman aged 80 or over with active or convalescent COVID-19. The CDR3 runs from the conserved cysteine through the conserved F or W. Fields, in order: CDR3 DNA, CDR3 protein, CDR3 length, J gene, clone size, V gene, D gene. D genes are given only for firm matches. Size tells how often a clone was seen (once, few, many) or the class of an expanded clone, and some rows leave it out.

CDR3nt: TGTGCCAGCGCCGACAGGAACTCCTATAATTCACCCCTCCACTTT
CDR3aa: CASADRNSYNSPLHF
len: 15
j_gene: TRBJ1-6
abundance: -
v_gene: TRBV19
d_gene: -

CDR3nt: TGTGCCAGTAGTCCAGGGGTGTATGGCAATCAGCCCCAGCATTTT
CDR3aa: CASSPGVYGNQPQHF
len: 15
j_gene: TRBJ1-5
abundance: -
v_gene: TRBV19
d_gene: -

CDR3nt: TGTGCCAGCAGTTTTGGTCCGAGCTCGCCCCAGCATTTT
CDR3aa: CASSFGPSSPQHF
len: 13
j_gene: TRBJ1-5
abundance: -
v_gene: TRBV12-3/TRBV12-4
d_gene: -

CDR3nt: TGTGCCTGGAGAAGAGAGCAAGAGACCCAGTACTTC
CDR3aa: CAWRREQETQYF
len: 12
j_gene: TRBJ2-5
abundance: -
v_gene: TRBV30
d_gene: -

CDR3nt: TGTGCCATCGGACGGGAGCAGAAAGAGACCCAGTACTTC
CDR3aa: CAIGREQKETQYF
len: 13
j_gene: TRBJ2-5
abundance: -
v_gene: TRBV10-3
d_gene: -

CDR3nt: TGCAGTGCTAGTACTAGCGGGAGAGTAGGATACAATGAGCAGTTCTTC
CDR3aa: CSASTSGRVGYNEQFF
len: 16
j_gene: TRBJ2-1
abundance: -
v_gene: TRBV20-1
d_gene: TRBD2

CDR3nt: TGTGCCAGCACACCTGCCTCGTTGCGGACTAGCGGGCACACCGGGGAGCTGTTTTTT
CDR3aa: CASTPASLRTSGHTGELFF
len: 19
j_gene: TRBJ2-2
abundance: -
v_gene: TRBV9
d_gene: TRBD2

CDR3nt: TGCGCCAGCAGCCAAGACAGGGTGGTCACTGAAGCTTTCTTT
CDR3aa: CASSQDRVVTEAFF
len: 14
j_gene: TRBJ1-1
abundance: -
v_gene: TRBV4-3
d_gene: -

CDR3nt: TGCGCCAGCAGCCCTCTACAGGGCTCTGGAAACACCATATATTTT
CDR3aa: CASSPLQGSGNTIYF
len: 15
j_gene: TRBJ1-3
abundance: -
v_gene: TRBV5-1
d_gene: -

CDR3nt: TGTGCCAGCAGCTCCGGTCACTCCTACGAGCAGTACTTC
CDR3aa: CASSSGHSYEQYF
len: 13
j_gene: TRBJ2-7
abundance: few
v_gene: TRBV11-2
d_gene: -

CDR3nt: TGTGCCAGCAGCTTAGGCAGGGGTTATGAGCAGTTCTTC
CDR3aa: CASSLGRGYEQFF
len: 13
j_gene: TRBJ2-1
abundance: few
v_gene: TRBV7-9
d_gene: -

CDR3nt: TGTGCCAGCAGCTCTGGGGCTTCCTACGAGCAGTACTTC
CDR3aa: CASSSGASYEQYF
len: 13
j_gene: TRBJ2-7
abundance: -
v_gene: TRBV7-9
d_gene: -

CDR3nt: TGTGCCAGCAGCCGGGCGCTCCAAGAGACCCAGTACTTC
CDR3aa: CASSRALQETQYF
len: 13
j_gene: TRBJ2-5
abundance: few
v_gene: TRBV14
d_gene: -

CDR3nt: TGTGCCAGCAGCTTAGCTCAAGAGACCCAGTACTTC
CDR3aa: CASSLAQETQYF
len: 12
j_gene: TRBJ2-5
abundance: -
v_gene: TRBV11-2
d_gene: -

CDR3nt: TGTGCCAGCAGTCATCGACAGGCGCTTCGGATCTATGGCTACACCTTC
CDR3aa: CASSHRQALRIYGYTF
len: 16
j_gene: TRBJ1-2
abundance: -
v_gene: TRBV6-2/TRBV6-3
d_gene: -

CDR3nt: TGTGCCACCAGCAGAGACAGGGAGGGCAATCAGCCCCAGCATTTT
CDR3aa: CATSRDREGNQPQHF
len: 15
j_gene: TRBJ1-5
abundance: -
v_gene: TRBV15
d_gene: -

CDR3nt: TGTGCCACCCTAGCGGGAGGCTTCGGGGAGACCCAGTACTTC
CDR3aa: CATLAGGFGETQYF
len: 14
j_gene: TRBJ2-5
abundance: -
v_gene: TRBV15
d_gene: TRBD2

CDR3nt: TGTGCCAGTTCCAGCGGGATTTTCTACAATGAGCAGTTCTTC
CDR3aa: CASSSGIFYNEQFF
len: 14
j_gene: TRBJ2-1
abundance: -
v_gene: TRBV19
d_gene: TRBD2

CDR3nt: TGTGCCAGCAGCGTAGCCGGTCGCCAAGAGACCCAGTACTTC
CDR3aa: CASSVAGRQETQYF
len: 14
j_gene: TRBJ2-5
abundance: -
v_gene: TRBV9
d_gene: -

CDR3nt: TGTGCCAGCAGGCAGGAATTTGCGCAGTTCTTC
CDR3aa: CASRQEFAQFF
len: 11
j_gene: TRBJ2-1
abundance: -
v_gene: TRBV2
d_gene: -

CDR3nt: TGCGCCAGCAGCCGATTACAGCTCACCTCCTACAATGAGCAGTTCTTC
CDR3aa: CASSRLQLTSYNEQFF
len: 16
j_gene: TRBJ2-1
abundance: few
v_gene: TRBV4-1
d_gene: -

CDR3nt: TGTGCCAGCAGTGGTAACACAAACACCGGGGAGCTGTTTTTT
CDR3aa: CASSGNTNTGELFF
len: 14
j_gene: TRBJ2-2
abundance: -
v_gene: TRBV2
d_gene: -

CDR3nt: TGTGCCAGCAGTTTTTGGCAGGGGTCGGGCTACACCTTC
CDR3aa: CASSFWQGSGYTF
len: 13
j_gene: TRBJ1-2
abundance: -
v_gene: TRBV28
d_gene: -

CDR3nt: TGTGCCAGCAGCCACACCAGCGGGCCCCAAGAGACCCAGTACTTC
CDR3aa: CASSHTSGPQETQYF
len: 15
j_gene: TRBJ2-5
abundance: -
v_gene: TRBV4-2
d_gene: -